A selection of T cell receptor beta chains follows, all from one sample in a study of human T cells and chemical hapten exposure. TCRdb passed the RACE reads through MiXCR, listing each CDR3 protein once. Among more than 50,000 distinct CDR3 sequences listed, about 7% were seen once. Sequences were derived from whole blood, sampled in connection with sensitization to the hapten diphenylcyclopropenone (DPC). These receptors were obtained from a woman aged 25 to 39 with alopecia areata. Some clones in this sample may be carry-over from other donors' samples. Both conserved end residues are part of each CDR3. Fields, in order: clone size, V gene, J gene, D gene, CDR3 protein, CDR3 DNA. A D gene is named only where the DNA matches it firmly. Size tells how often a clone was seen (once, few, many) or the class of an expanded clone, and some rows leave it out.

clone_size: few; v_call: TRBV2; j_call: TRBJ2-5; d_call: TRBD2; cdr3_aa: CASSARRGGETQYF; cdr3_nt: TGTGCCAGCAGTGCCCGGCGGGGGGGAGAGACCCAGTACTTC
clone_size: many; v_call: TRBV29-1; j_call: TRBJ1-2; d_call: TRBD1; cdr3_aa: CSASGTGGFNYGYTF; cdr3_nt: TGCAGCGCTAGCGGGACAGGGGGCTTTAACTATGGCTACACCTTC
clone_size: -; v_call: TRBV5-5; j_call: TRBJ2-1; d_call: -; cdr3_aa: CASSFTGTVSYNEQFF; cdr3_nt: TGTGCCAGCAGCTTCACCGGGACGGTCTCCTACAATGAGCAGTTCTTC
clone_size: many; v_call: TRBV12-3/TRBV12-4; j_call: TRBJ2-3; d_call: TRBD2; cdr3_aa: CASSLVGGRTDTQYF; cdr3_nt: TGTGCCAGCAGTTTGGTCGGGGGGAGGACAGATACGCAGTATTTT
clone_size: few; v_call: TRBV15; j_call: TRBJ1-2; d_call: TRBD1; cdr3_aa: CATSRAETGRGGYTF; cdr3_nt: TGTGCCACCAGCAGAGCCGAGACAGGGAGGGGAGGCTACACCTTC
clone_size: -; v_call: TRBV6-1; j_call: TRBJ1-1; d_call: -; cdr3_aa: CASARPGQNSEAFF; cdr3_nt: TGTGCCAGCGCACGGCCGGGACAAAACTCTGAAGCTTTCTTT
clone_size: many; v_call: TRBV7-9; j_call: TRBJ2-5; d_call: -; cdr3_aa: CASSFSRGETQYF; cdr3_nt: TGTGCCAGCAGCTTTTCCCGGGGAGAGACCCAGTACTTC
clone_size: many; v_call: TRBV20-1; j_call: TRBJ2-7; d_call: -; cdr3_aa: CSARRVGVSFGQYF; cdr3_nt: TGCAGTGCGCGCCGAGTTGGCGTGAGTTTTGGGCAGTACTTC
clone_size: -; v_call: TRBV28; j_call: TRBJ2-7; d_call: -; cdr3_aa: CASSLSKPYEQYF; cdr3_nt: TGTGCCAGCAGTTTATCCAAACCCTACGAGCAGTACTTC
clone_size: many; v_call: TRBV5-1; j_call: TRBJ1-4; d_call: TRBD1; cdr3_aa: CASSPNRGLGANEKLFF; cdr3_nt: TGCGCCAGCAGCCCCAACAGGGGGCTAGGAGCTAATGAAAAACTGTTTTTT
clone_size: few; v_call: TRBV3-1; j_call: TRBJ1-2; d_call: -; cdr3_aa: CASSYSPTATNYGYTF; cdr3_nt: TGTGCCAGCAGCTATTCACCCACGGCTACTAACTATGGCTACACCTTC
clone_size: many; v_call: TRBV12-3/TRBV12-4; j_call: TRBJ2-3; d_call: TRBD2; cdr3_aa: CASSSGLAGARDTQYF; cdr3_nt: TGTGCCAGCAGCTCCGGACTAGCGGGGGCGAGAGATACGCAGTATTTT
clone_size: many; v_call: TRBV29-1; j_call: TRBJ2-7; d_call: -; cdr3_aa: CSVDNRVGEQYF; cdr3_nt: TGCAGCGTTGATAACAGGGTAGGAGAGCAGTACTTC
clone_size: many; v_call: TRBV27; j_call: TRBJ2-3; d_call: -; cdr3_aa: CASRIETGTDTQYF; cdr3_nt: TGTGCCAGCAGGATAGAAACTGGCACAGATACGCAGTATTTT
clone_size: many; v_call: TRBV20-1; j_call: TRBJ1-4; d_call: TRBD1; cdr3_aa: CSARSGQGVNEKLFF; cdr3_nt: TGCAGTGCTAGATCAGGACAGGGGGTAAATGAAAAACTGTTTTTT
clone_size: many; v_call: TRBV5-6; j_call: TRBJ2-5; d_call: -; cdr3_aa: CASSLNGAGQETQYF; cdr3_nt: TGTGCCAGCAGCTTGAACGGGGCAGGCCAAGAGACCCAGTACTTC
clone_size: -; v_call: TRBV30; j_call: TRBJ1-6; d_call: TRBD1; cdr3_aa: CAWSPDRSGGYGDSPLHF; cdr3_nt: TGTGCCTGGAGCCCAGACCGTTCAGGGGGGTATGGGGATTCACCCCTCCACTTT
clone_size: many; v_call: TRBV19; j_call: TRBJ1-2; d_call: -; cdr3_aa: CASSIAWTRAAQHYGYTF; cdr3_nt: TGTGCCAGTAGTATAGCATGGACCAGGGCGGCACAGCACTATGGCTACACCTTC